This record concerns one T cell receptor beta chain sequence. Documented time point: newly diagnosed GD, antithyroid drugs for less than 3 months. PBMCs provided the RNA from which the TCR library was made. CDR1 SGHAT and CDR2 FQNNGV come from the germline V gene. This CDR3 has 18 residues. V lost 4 bases and J 4 bases, leaving 23 bases between the germline ends. Construction of the TCR beta libraries employed iRepertoire HTBI primers in conjunction with Arm-PCR of CDR3 regions. TCRdb independently ran MiXCR on the multiplex PCR reads; one entry per CDR3 protein. The repertoire consists of roughly 610,000 distinct CDR3 sequences, with under 20% occurring once and the leading ten covering approximately 18%. This sample stems from a study of regulatory T cells in long-lasting Graves disease. This sample was shared with a second study, whose subject was T cells in Graves' hyperthyroidism and ophthalmopathy.

The TCR comes from a woman aged 25 to 45 with Graves disease. The chain combines TRBV11-2 with TRBJ2-1; either TRBD1 or TRBD2 may fit D (5 bases each). Source: peripheral blood mononuclear cells (PBMCs), taken at new diagnosis, from a patient treated with antithyroid drugs. For the CDR3, the DNA is TGTGCCAGCAGCTCACCTCTTCGGAGGACAAGGGTATACAATGAGCAGTTCTTC. Translating it yields CASSSPLRRTRVYNEQFF.